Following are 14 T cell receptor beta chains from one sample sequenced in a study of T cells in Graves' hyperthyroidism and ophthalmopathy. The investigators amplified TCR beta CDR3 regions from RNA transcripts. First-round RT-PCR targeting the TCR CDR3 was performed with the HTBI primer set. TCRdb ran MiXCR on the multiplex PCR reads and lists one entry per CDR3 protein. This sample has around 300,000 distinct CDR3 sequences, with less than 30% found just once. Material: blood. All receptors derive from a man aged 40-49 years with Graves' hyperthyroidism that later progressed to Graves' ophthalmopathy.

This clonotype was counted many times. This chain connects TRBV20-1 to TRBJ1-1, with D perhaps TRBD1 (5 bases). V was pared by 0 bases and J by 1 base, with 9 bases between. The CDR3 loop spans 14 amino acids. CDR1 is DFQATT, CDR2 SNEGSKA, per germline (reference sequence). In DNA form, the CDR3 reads TGCAGTGCTAGAGATCGCAGGGAGAACACTGAAGCTTTCTTT. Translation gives CSARDRRENTEAFF.

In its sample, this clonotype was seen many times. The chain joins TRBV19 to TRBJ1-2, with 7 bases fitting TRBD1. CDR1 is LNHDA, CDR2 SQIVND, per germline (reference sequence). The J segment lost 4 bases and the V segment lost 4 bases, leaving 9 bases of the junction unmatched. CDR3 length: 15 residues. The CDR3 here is CASSTGDSRPYGYTF. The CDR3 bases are TGTGCCAGTAGTACCGGGGACAGCCGCCCCTATGGCTACACCTTC.

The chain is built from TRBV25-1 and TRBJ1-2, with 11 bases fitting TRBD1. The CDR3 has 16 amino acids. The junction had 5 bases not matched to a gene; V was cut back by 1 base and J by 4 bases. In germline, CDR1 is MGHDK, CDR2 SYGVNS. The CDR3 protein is CASSEFAGTGGYGYTF. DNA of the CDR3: TGTGCCAGCAGTGAATTTGCCGGGACAGGGGGCTATGGCTACACCTTC.

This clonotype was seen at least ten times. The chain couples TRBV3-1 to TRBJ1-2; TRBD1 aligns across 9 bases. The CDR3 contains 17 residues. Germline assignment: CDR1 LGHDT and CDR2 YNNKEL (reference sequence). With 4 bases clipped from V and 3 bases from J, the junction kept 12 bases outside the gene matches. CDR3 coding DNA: TGTGCCAGCAGCCCCGTAACAGGGGGCGATCCCCACTATGGCTACACCTTC. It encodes CASSPVTGGDPHYGYTF.

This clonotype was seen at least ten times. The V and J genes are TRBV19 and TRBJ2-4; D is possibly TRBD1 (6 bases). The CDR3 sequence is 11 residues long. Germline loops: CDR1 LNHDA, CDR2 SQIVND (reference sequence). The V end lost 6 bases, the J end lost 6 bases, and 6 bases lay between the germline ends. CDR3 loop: CASRGGNIQYF. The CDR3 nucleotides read TGTGCCAGTAGAGGGGGAAACATTCAGTACTTC.

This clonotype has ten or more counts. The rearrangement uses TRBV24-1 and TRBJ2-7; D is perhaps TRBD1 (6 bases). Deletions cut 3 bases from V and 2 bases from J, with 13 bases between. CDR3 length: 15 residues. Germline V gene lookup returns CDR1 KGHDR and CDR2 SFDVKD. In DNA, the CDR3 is TGTGCCACCAGTGATCCAACAGGGAAAACCTACGAGCAGTACTTC. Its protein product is CATSDPTGKTYEQYF.

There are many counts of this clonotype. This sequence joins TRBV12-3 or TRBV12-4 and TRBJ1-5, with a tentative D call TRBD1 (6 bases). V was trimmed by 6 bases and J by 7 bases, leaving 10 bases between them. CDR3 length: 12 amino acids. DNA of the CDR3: TGTGCCAGCAGACAGGGTGGCCAGCCCCAGCATTTT. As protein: CASRQGGQPQHF.

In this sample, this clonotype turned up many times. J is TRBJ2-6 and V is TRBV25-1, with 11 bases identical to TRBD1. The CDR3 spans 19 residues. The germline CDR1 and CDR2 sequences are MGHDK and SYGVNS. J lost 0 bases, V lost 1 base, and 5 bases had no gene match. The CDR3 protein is CASSELGDRGSSGANVLTF. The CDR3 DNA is TGTGCCAGCAGTGAATTAGGGGACAGGGGGTCCTCTGGGGCCAACGTCCTGACTTTC.

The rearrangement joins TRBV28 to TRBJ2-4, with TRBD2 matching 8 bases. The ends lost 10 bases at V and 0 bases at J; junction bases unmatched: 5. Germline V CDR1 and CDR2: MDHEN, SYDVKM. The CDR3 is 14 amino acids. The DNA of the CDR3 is TGTGCCACCGATAGCGGGATAGCCAAAAACATTCAGTACTTC. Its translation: CATDSGIAKNIQYF. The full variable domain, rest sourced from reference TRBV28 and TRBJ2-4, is DVKVTQSSRYLVKRTGEKVFLECVQDMDHENMFWYRQDPGLGLRLIYFSYDVKMKEKGDIPEGYSVSREKKERFSLILESASTNQTSMYLCATDSGIAKNIQYFGAGTRLSVL.

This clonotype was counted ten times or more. CDR3 residues: CASRVSGREETQYF. The CDR3 coding sequence is TGTGCCAGTAGAGTTTCCGGCAGGGAAGAGACCCAGTACTTC. V gene TRBV19 combines with J gene TRBJ2-5; perhaps TRBD1 as D (5 bases). This CDR3 contains 14 residues. Trimming took 6 bases from V and 3 from J, leaving 14 bases between them. Germline values: CDR1 LNHDA, CDR2 SQIVND (reference sequence). Drawing the rest from reference TRBV19 and TRBJ2-5, the complete variable domain is DGGITQSPKYLFRKEGQNVTLSCEQNLNHDAMYWYRQDPGQGLRLIYYSQIVNDFQKGDIAEGYSVSREKKESFPLTVTSAQKNPTAFYLCASRVSGREETQYFGPGTRLLVL.

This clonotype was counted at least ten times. The CDR3, as DNA: TGTGCCTGGAGGGGAGGTATGAACACTGAAGCTTTCTTT. Translation gives CAWRGGMNTEAFF. The chain links TRBV30 to TRBJ1-1, with D hard to call. This CDR3 comprises 13 residues. The germline V gene has CDR1 GTSNPN and CDR2 SVGIG (reference sequence). Trimming removed 3 bases at V and 0 bases at J, with 8 bases between.

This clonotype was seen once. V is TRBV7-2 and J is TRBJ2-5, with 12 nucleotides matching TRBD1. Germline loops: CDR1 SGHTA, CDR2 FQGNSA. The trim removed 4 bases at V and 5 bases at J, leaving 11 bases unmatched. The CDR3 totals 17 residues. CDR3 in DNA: TGTGCCAGCAGCTCCTGGGGACAGGGGGCGCTTGCGGAGACCCAGTACTTC. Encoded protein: CASSSWGQGALAETQYF.

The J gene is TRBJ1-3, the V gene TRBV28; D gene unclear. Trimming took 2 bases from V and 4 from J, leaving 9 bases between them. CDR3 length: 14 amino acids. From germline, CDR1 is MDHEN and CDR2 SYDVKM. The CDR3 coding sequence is TGTGCCAGCAGTTTAGCAACAGACGGAAACACCATATATTTT. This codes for CASSLATDGNTIYF.

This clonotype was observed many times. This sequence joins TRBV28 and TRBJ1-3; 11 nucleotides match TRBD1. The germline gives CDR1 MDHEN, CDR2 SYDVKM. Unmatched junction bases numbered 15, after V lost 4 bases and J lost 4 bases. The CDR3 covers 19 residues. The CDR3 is CASSSPLESRTGGGNTIYF. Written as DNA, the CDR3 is TGTGCCAGCAGTTCCCCACTCGAATCCCGGACAGGGGGCGGAAACACCATATATTTT.